This is a list of T cell receptor beta chains from one sample in a study of control samples from healthy donors and cancer patients. TCRdb keeps only in-frame clones here, not all; method: immunoSEQ multiplex PCR. Here the sample spans 400,000 to 450,000 clones, over 75% being singletons. Sequenced sample: PBMCs. These receptors were taken from a man in his forties with head and neck cancer. Both conserved end residues are part of each CDR3. D genes are given only for firm matches. Expanded clones are given a class, and other clones once, few, many or no size at all.

v_gene,d_gene,j_gene,abundance,CDR3aa,CDR3nt
TRBV29-1,-,TRBJ2-7,-,CSVEGGRGNYEQYF,TGCAGCGTTGAAGGGGGGAGAGGAAACTACGAGCAGTACTTC
TRBV6-5,TRBD1,TRBJ1-3,-,CASSYGQGAFGNTIYF,TGTGCCAGCAGTTACGGGCAGGGGGCTTTTGGAAACACCATATATTTT
TRBV27,-,TRBJ1-6,-,CASSPVSNSPLHF,TGTGCCAGCAGCCCAGTTTCTAATTCACCCCTCCACTTT
TRBV9,TRBD2,TRBJ2-3,once,CASSVELAGGQDTQYF,TGTGCCAGCAGCGTAGAACTAGCGGGGGGGCAAGATACGCAGTATTTT
TRBV7-9,-,TRBJ2-7,-,CASSLQPGSAYEQYF,TGTGCCAGCAGCTTACAACCGGGATCCGCCTACGAGCAGTACTTC
TRBV7-2,-,TRBJ2-7,-,CASSLGLQGYEQYF,TGTGCCAGCAGCTTAGGCTTACAGGGCTACGAGCAGTACTTC
TRBV7-3,TRBD2,TRBJ2-1,-,CASSLGGLNEQFF,TGTGCCAGCAGCTTAGGGGGACTAAATGAGCAGTTCTTC
TRBV18,TRBD1,TRBJ1-2,-,CASSPTVPGQGALGYTF,TGTGCCAGCTCACCTACAGTACCGGGACAGGGGGCCCTAGGCTACACCTTC
TRBV5-4,-,TRBJ2-5,once,CASSFQAGETQYF,TGTGCCAGCAGCTTCCAAGCGGGAGAGACCCAGTACTTC
TRBV7-9,TRBD1,TRBJ2-7,-,CASSPTGTGTYEQYF,TGTGCCAGCAGCCCGACCGGGACAGGGACCTACGAGCAGTACTTC
TRBV19,-,TRBJ2-1,-,CASSIDRDEQFF,TGTGCCAGTAGTATAGATCGCGATGAGCAGTTCTTC
TRBV9,TRBD2,TRBJ2-3,-,CASSVVTSGSTDTQYF,TGTGCCAGCAGCGTAGTTACTAGCGGCAGCACAGATACGCAGTATTTT
TRBV7-6,TRBD1,TRBJ1-5,-,CASSLVQGAGNQPQHF,TGTGCCAGCAGCTTAGTTCAGGGGGCAGGGAATCAGCCCCAGCATTTT
TRBV6-5,-,TRBJ1-6,-,CASSYWGSPLHF,TGTGCCAGCAGTTACTGGGGTTCACCCCTCCACTTT
TRBV7-3,-,TRBJ2-3,-,CASSPNTGSDTQYF,TGTGCCAGCAGCCCCAATACCGGTTCAGATACGCAGTATTTT
TRBV27,TRBD1,TRBJ2-1,-,CASFSDRGLYSGLGSYNEQFF,TGTGCCAGCTTCAGTGACAGGGGGCTTTACAGCGGACTCGGCTCCTACAATGAGCAGTTCTTC
TRBV11-2,-,TRBJ2-6,-,CASSLGWWLNTSGANVLTF,TGTGCCAGCAGCTTAGGGTGGTGGCTCAACACGTCTGGGGCCAACGTCCTGACTTTC
TRBV7-2,TRBD1,TRBJ1-3,-,CASSGELDRVVGNTIYF,TGTGCCAGCAGCGGAGAGCTGGACAGGGTAGTTGGAAACACCATATATTTT
TRBV14,-,TRBJ2-7,-,CASSWGVRPYEQYF,TGTGCCAGCAGCTGGGGGGTCCGACCCTACGAGCAGTACTTC
TRBV2,TRBD1,TRBJ1-5,-,CASSGGTGVNQPQHF,TGTGCCAGCAGTGGGGGGACAGGGGTTAATCAGCCCCAGCATTTT
TRBV6-6,TRBD1,TRBJ1-1,few,CASRDREGNTEAFF,TGTGCCAGCAGAGACAGGGAGGGGAACACTGAAGCTTTCTTT
TRBV30,-,TRBJ1-2,-,CAWAQINGGYTF,TGTGCCTGGGCCCAGATCAACGGTGGCTACACCTTC
TRBV29-1,-,TRBJ2-3,-,CSVDLPGRPSGTQYF,TGCAGCGTTGATCTGCCCGGACGTCCTTCGGGTACGCAGTATTTT
TRBV7-2,TRBD1,TRBJ1-3,-,CASSDTGGAGNTIYF,TGTGCCAGCAGCGACACAGGGGGTGCTGGAAACACCATATATTTT
TRBV9,TRBD1,TRBJ2-7,-,CASSAGQGLSYEQYF,TGTGCCAGCAGCGCGGGACAGGGCCTCTCCTACGAGCAGTACTTC
TRBV4-1,-,TRBJ1-4,-,CASTSEGAKNEKLFF,TGCGCCAGCACCTCTGAAGGAGCCAAAAATGAAAAACTGTTTTTT
TRBV5-6,-,TRBJ1-2,-,CASSLWQGYGYTF,TGTGCCAGCAGCTTGTGGCAGGGATATGGCTACACCTTC
TRBV6-6,-,TRBJ1-5,-,CASRGSGSGQPQHF,TGTGCCAGCAGGGGTTCAGGATCCGGCCAGCCCCAGCATTTT
TRBV9,-,TRBJ2-1,-,CASSPRYGIDNEQFF,TGTGCCAGCAGCCCGCGATACGGCATCGACAATGAGCAGTTCTTC
TRBV14,-,TRBJ2-2,-,CASSQAITSNTGELFF,TGTGCCAGCAGCCAAGCCATCACCTCGAACACCGGGGAGCTGTTTTTT
TRBV6-5,TRBD2,TRBJ2-7,-,CASSYDTPSGQYF,TGTGCCAGCAGTTACGACACCCCTAGCGGGCAGTACTTC
TRBV9,TRBD2,TRBJ2-7,-,CASSVALAGYEQYF,TGTGCCAGCAGCGTAGCCCTAGCGGGATACGAGCAGTACTTC
TRBV9,-,TRBJ1-4,few,CASSTRDTEKLFF,TGTGCCAGCAGCACCCGTGATACGGAAAAACTGTTTTTT
TRBV28,-,TRBJ2-7,once,CASSSNSDSYEQYF,TGTGCCAGCAGTTCGAACTCGGACTCCTACGAGCAGTACTTC
TRBV28,TRBD1,TRBJ2-2,-,CASSFGAGGLPLDTGELFF,TGTGCCAGCAGTTTTGGCGCAGGGGGCTTACCTCTTGACACCGGGGAGCTGTTTTTT
TRBV6-4,-,TRBJ2-2,-,CASRPEGTGELFF,TGTGCCAGCAGACCCGAAGGGACCGGGGAGCTGTTTTTT
TRBV24-1,-,TRBJ1-1,-,CATSSLQGREAFF,TGTGCCACCTCCTCTTTACAGGGACGTGAAGCTTTCTTT
TRBV5-6,-,TRBJ2-7,-,CASSLGSNSYEQYF,TGTGCCAGCAGCTTGGGTAGCAATTCCTACGAGCAGTACTTC
TRBV7-2,TRBD1,TRBJ1-3,-,CASSARQGSGNTIYF,TGTGCCAGCAGCGCCCGACAGGGTTCAGGAAACACCATATATTTT
TRBV6-1,-,TRBJ1-3,-,CASSERLYSGNTIYF,TGTGCCAGCAGTGAACGCCTCTACTCTGGAAACACCATATATTTT
TRBV19,-,TRBJ2-3,-,CASRSTDTQYF,TGTGCCAGTCGCAGCACAGATACGCAGTATTTT
TRBV2,-,TRBJ2-6,-,CASSVRYGQGGANVLTF,TGTGCCAGCAGTGTTCGGTATGGCCAAGGTGGGGCCAACGTCCTGACTTTC
TRBV28,-,TRBJ1-5,-,CASSFPTPRVNQPQHF,TGTGCCAGCAGTTTCCCGACTCCTAGAGTCAATCAGCCCCAGCATTTT
TRBV19,-,TRBJ1-5,-,CASSIYRIRRGTGDQPQHF,TGTGCCAGTAGCATATATAGAATTCGACGCGGGACCGGGGATCAGCCCCAGCATTTT
TRBV2,-,TRBJ1-5,-,CASSGGENQPQHF,TGTGCCAGCAGCGGGGGGGAAAATCAGCCCCAGCATTTT
TRBV6-5,-,TRBJ2-2,-,CASSYSKSTGELFF,TGTGCCAGCAGTTACTCAAAGAGCACCGGGGAGCTGTTTTTT